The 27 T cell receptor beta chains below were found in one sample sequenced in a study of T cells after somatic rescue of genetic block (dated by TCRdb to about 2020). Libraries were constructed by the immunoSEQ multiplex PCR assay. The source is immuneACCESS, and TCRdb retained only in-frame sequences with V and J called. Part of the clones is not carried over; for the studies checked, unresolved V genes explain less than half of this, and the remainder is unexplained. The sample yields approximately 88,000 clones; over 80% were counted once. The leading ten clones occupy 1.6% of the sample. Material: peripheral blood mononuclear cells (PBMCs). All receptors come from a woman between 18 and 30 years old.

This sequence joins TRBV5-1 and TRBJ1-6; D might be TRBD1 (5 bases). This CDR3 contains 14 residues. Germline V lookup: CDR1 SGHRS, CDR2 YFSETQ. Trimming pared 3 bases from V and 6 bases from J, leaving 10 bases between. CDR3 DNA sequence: TGCGCCAGCAGCTCGGGACTGACTAATTCACCCCTCCACTTT. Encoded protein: CASSSGLTNSPLHF.

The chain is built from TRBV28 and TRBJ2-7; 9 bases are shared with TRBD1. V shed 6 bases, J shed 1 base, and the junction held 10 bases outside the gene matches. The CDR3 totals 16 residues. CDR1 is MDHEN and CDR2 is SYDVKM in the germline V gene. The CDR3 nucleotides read TGTGCCAGCAGCGCCTACACGGGACAGGGATCCTACGAGCAGTACTTC. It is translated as CASSAYTGQGSYEQYF.

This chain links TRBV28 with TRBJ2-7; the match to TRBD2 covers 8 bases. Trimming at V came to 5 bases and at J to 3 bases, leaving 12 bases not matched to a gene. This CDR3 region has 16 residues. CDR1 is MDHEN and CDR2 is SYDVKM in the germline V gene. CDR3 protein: CASSIPSSGSGYEQYF. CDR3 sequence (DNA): TGTGCCAGCAGTATACCATCGAGCGGGAGTGGCTACGAGCAGTACTTC.

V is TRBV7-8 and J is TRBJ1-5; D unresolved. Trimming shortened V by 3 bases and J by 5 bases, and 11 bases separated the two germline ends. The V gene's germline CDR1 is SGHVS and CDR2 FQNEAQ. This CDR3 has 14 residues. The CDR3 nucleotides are TGTGCCAGCAGCTTCCGCTTCCCCCATCAGCCCCAGCATTTT. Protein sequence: CASSFRFPHQPQHF. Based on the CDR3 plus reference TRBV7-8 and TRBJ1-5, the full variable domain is GAGVSQSPRYKVAKRGQDVALRCDPISGHVSLFWYQQALGQGPEFLTYFQNEAQLDKSGLPSDRFFAERPEGSVSTLKIQRTQQEDSAVYLCASSFRFPHQPQHFGDGTRLSIL.

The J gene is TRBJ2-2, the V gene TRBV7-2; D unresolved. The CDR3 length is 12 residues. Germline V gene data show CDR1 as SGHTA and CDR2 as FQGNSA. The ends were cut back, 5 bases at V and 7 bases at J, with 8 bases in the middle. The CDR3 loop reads CASSPAYGELFF. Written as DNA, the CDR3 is TGTGCCAGCAGCCCCGCTTACGGGGAGCTGTTTTTT.

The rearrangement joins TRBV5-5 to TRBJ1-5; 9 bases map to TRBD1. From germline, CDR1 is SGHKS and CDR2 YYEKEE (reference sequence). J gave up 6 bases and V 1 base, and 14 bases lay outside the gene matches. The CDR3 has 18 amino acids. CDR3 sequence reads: CASSLTLRDRVLVQPQHF. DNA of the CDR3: TGTGCCAGCAGCTTGACGCTCCGGGACAGGGTTTTGGTTCAGCCCCAGCATTTT. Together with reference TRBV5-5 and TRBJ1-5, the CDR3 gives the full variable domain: DAGVTQSPTHLIKTRGQQVTLRCSPISGHKSVSWYQQVLGQGPQFIFQYYEKEERGRGNFPDRFSARQFPNYSSELNVNALLLGDSALYLCASSLTLRDRVLVQPQHFGDGTRLSIL.

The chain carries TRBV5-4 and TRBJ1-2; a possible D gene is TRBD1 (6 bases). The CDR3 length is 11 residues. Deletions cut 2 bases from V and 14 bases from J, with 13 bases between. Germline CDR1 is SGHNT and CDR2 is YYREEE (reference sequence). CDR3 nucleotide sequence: TGTGCCAGCAGCTTTGGACAGACTGGGACCTTC. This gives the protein CASSFGQTGTF.

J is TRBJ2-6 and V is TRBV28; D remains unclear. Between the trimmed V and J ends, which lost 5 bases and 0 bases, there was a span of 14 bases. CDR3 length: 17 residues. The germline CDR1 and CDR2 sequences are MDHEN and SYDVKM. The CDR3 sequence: CASSPSARHSGANVLTF. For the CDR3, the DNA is TGTGCCAGCAGTCCGTCCGCCCGCCACTCTGGGGCCAACGTCCTGACTTTC.

The CDR3 DNA sequence: TGTGCCGTCCGGGTCCAGGGAGAAAAACTGTTTTTT. This encodes CAVRVQGEKLFF. The chain links TRBV7-9 to TRBJ1-4, with D possibly matching TRBD1 (5 bases). This CDR3 is 12 amino acids long. With 11 bases removed from V and 8 bases from J, the gap between germline ends came to 15 bases. Per germline, CDR1 SEHNR and CDR2 FQNEAQ (reference sequence).

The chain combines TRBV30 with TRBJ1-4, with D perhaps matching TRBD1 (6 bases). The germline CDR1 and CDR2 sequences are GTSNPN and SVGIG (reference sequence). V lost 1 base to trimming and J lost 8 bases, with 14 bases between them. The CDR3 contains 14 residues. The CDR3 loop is CAWSEGRGIEKLFF. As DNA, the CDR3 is TGTGCCTGGAGTGAGGGCAGGGGAATCGAAAAACTGTTTTTT. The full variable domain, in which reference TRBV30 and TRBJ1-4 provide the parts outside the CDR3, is SQTIHQWPATLVQPVGSPLSLECTVEGTSNPNLYWYRQAAGRGLQLLFYSVGIGQISSEVPQNLSASRPQDRQFILSSKKLLLSDSGFYLCAWSEGRGIEKLFFGSGTQLSVL.

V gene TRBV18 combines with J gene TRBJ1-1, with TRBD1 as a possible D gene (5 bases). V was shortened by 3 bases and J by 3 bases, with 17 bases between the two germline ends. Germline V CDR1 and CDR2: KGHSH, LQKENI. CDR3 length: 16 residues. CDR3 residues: CASSPLTAGGDTEAFF. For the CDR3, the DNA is TGTGCCAGCTCACCCCTCACGGCGGGGGGTGACACTGAAGCTTTCTTT.

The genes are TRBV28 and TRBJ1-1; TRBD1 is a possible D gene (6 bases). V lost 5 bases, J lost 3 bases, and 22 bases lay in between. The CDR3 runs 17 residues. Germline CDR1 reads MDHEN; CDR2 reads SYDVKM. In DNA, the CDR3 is TGTGCCAGCAGTCTTCCCAGGGGATTAACCCCTTACACTGAAGCTTTCTTT. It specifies CASSLPRGLTPYTEAFF.

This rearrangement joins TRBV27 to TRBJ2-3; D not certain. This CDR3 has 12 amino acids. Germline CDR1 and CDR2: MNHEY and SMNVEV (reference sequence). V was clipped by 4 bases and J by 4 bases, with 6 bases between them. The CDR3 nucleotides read TGTGCCAGCAGTTCTACCCCAGATACGCAGTATTTT. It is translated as CASSSTPDTQYF.

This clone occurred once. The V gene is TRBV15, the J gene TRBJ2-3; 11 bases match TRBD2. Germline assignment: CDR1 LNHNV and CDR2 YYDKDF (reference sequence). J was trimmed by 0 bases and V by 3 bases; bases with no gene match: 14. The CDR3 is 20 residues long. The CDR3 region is CATSSPFPGLAVISTDTQYF. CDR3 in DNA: TGTGCCACCAGCAGCCCCTTCCCGGGACTAGCGGTTATTAGCACAGATACGCAGTATTTT.

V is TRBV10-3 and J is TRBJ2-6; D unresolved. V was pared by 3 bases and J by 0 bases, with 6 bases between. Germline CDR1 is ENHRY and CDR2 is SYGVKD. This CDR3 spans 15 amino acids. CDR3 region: CAISDSGSGANVLTF. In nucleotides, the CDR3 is TGTGCCATCAGTGATTCCGGCTCTGGGGCCAACGTCCTGACTTTC.

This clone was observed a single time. The CDR3 protein is CASSLSWGGWDTQYF. Written as DNA, the CDR3 is TGCGCCAGCAGCCTTTCCTGGGGGGGTTGGGATACGCAGTATTTT. The chain has TRBV4-1 and TRBJ2-3; 7 bases match TRBD2. The V gene end was trimmed by 4 bases and the J gene end by 6 bases; junction bases not matched to a gene: 10. Germline assignment: CDR1 MGHRA and CDR2 YSYEKL. This CDR3 comprises 15 residues.

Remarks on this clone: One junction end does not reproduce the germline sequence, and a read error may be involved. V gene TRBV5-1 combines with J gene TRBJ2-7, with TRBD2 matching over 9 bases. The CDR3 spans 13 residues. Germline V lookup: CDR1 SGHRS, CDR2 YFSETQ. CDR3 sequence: CASSAGTSYVQYF. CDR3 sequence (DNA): TGCGCCAGCAGCGCGGGGACTAGCTACGTGCAGTACTTC.

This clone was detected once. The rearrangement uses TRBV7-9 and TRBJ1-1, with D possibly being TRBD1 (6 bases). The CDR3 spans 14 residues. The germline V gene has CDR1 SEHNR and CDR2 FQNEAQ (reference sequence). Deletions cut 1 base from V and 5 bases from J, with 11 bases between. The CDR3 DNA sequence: TGTGCCAGCAGCTTAGGTCTCGGGACAACTGAAGCTTTCTTT. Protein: CASSLGLGTTEAFF. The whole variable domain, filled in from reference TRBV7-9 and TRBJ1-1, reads DTGVSQNPRHKITKRGQNVTFRCDPISEHNRLYWYRQTLGQGPEFLTYFQNEAQLEKSRLLSDRFSAERPKGSFSTLEIQRTEQGDSAMYLCASSLGLGTTEAFFGQGTRLTVV.

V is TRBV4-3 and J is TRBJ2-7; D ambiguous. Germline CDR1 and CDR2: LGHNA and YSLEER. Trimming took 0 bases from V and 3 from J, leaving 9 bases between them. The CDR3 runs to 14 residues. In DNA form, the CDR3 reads TGCGCCAGCAGCCAAGAGCCAGGAGACTACGAGCAGTACTTC. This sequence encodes CASSQEPGDYEQYF.

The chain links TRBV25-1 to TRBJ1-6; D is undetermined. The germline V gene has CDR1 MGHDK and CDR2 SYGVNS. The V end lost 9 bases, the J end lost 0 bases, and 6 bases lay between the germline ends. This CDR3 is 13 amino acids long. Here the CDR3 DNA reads TGTGCCAGTAAGAGCTCCTATAATTCACCCCTCCACTTT. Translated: CASKSSYNSPLHF.

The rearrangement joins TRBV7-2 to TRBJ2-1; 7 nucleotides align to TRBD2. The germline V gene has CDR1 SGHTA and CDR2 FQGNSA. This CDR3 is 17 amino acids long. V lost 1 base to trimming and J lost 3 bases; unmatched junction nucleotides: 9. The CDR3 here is CASSLGGAGWNYNEQFF. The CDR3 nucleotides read TGTGCCAGCAGCTTAGGTGGAGCGGGATGGAACTACAATGAGCAGTTCTTC. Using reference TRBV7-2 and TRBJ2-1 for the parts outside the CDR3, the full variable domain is GAGVSQSPSNKVTEKGKDVELRCDPISGHTALYWYRQSLGQGLEFLIYFQGNSAPDKSGLPSDRFSAERTGGSVSTLTIQRTQQEDSAVYLCASSLGGAGWNYNEQFFGPGTRLTVL.

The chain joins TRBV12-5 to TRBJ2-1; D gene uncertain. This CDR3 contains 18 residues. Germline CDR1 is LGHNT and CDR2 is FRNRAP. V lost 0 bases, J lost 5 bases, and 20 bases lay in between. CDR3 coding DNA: TGTGCTAGTGGTTTGGTAAAGGTCCCAGCTGGCCTTAACAATGAGCAGTTCTTC. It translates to CASGLVKVPAGLNNEQFF.

CDR3 bases: TGCAGCGTCGGGACTAGCGGCTACGAGCAGTACTTC. Its translation: CSVGTSGYEQYF. The rearrangement links TRBV29-1 to TRBJ2-7, with TRBD2 matching over 11 bases. CDR3 size: 12 residues. Germline trimming cut 6 bases from V and 3 bases from J; bases unmatched to any gene: 1. In germline, CDR1 is SQVTM, CDR2 ANQGSEA.

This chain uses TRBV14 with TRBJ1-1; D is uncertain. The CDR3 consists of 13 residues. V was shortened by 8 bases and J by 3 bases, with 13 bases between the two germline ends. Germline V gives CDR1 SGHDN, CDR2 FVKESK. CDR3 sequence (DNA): TGTGCCAGCCGCCCCCCCGGGGACACTGAAGCTTTCTTT. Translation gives CASRPPGDTEAFF.

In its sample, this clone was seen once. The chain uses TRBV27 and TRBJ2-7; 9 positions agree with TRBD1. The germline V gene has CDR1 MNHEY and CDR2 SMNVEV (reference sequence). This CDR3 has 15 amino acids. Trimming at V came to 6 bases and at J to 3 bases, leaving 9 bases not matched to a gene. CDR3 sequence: CASRKRGGQGYEQYF. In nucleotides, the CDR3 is TGTGCCAGCAGGAAAAGGGGGGGACAGGGCTACGAGCAGTACTTC.

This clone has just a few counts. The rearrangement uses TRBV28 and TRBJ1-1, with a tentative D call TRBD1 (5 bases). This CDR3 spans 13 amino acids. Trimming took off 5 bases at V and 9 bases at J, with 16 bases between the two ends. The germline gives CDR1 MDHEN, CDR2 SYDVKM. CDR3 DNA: TGTGCCAGCAGTCCGCCCTTCGGGGGGAAAGCTTTCTTT. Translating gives CASSPPFGGKAFF.

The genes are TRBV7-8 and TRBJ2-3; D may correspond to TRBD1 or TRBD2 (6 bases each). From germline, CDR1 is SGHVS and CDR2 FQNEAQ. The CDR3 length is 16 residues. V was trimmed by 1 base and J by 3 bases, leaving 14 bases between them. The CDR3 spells CASSLGGARGTDTQYF. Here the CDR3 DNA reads TGTGCCAGCAGCTTAGGGGGGGCCCGCGGGACAGATACGCAGTATTTT.